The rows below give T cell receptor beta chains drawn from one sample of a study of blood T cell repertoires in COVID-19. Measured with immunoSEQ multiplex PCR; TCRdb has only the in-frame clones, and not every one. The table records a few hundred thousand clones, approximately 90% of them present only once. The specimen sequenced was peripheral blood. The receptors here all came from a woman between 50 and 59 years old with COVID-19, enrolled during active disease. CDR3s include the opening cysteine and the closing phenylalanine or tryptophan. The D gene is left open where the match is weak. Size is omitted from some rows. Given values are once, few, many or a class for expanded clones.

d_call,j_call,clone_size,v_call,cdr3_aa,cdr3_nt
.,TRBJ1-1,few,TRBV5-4,CASSPSVGRNTEAFF,TGTGCCAGCAGCCCGTCGGTTGGGCGGAACACTGAAGCTTTCTTT
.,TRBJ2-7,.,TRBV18,CASSLNGLGAAYEQYF,TGTGCCAGCTCATTAAACGGCCTGGGGGCCGCCTACGAGCAGTACTTC
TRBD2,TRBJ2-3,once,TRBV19,CASSIDGRRGGPDTQYF,TGTGCCAGTAGTATAGACGGGAGGCGGGGTGGTCCAGATACGCAGTATTTT
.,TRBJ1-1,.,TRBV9,CASSGRTQNTEAFF,TGTGCCAGCAGCGGACGGACTCAGAACACTGAAGCTTTCTTT
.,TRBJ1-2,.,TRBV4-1,CASSQEGLRGSYGYTF,TGCGCCAGCAGCCAAGAAGGTCTGAGGGGGTCGTATGGCTACACCTTC
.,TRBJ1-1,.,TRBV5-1,CASSLGGYNTEAFF,TGCGCCAGCAGCTTGGGCGGTTATAACACTGAAGCTTTCTTT
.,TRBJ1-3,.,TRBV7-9,CASTPGSGNTIYF,TGTGCCAGCACCCCCGGCTCTGGAAACACCATATATTTT
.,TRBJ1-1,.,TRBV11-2,CASGQMNTEAFF,TGTGCCTCGGGACAAATGAACACTGAAGCTTTCTTT
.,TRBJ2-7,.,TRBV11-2,CASSQGGVALPYEQYF,TGTGCCAGCAGCCAGGGTGGGGTTGCACTACCCTACGAGCAGTACTTC
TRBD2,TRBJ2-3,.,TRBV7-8,CASSLGSGAPDTQWYF,TGTGCCAGCAGCTTAGGGAGCGGGGCCCCCGATACGCAGTGGTATTTT
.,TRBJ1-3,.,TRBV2,CASSPDSPGNTIYF,TGTGCCAGCAGCCCGGACAGCCCTGGAAACACCATATATTTT
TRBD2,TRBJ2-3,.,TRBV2,CASFNGGATDTQYF,TGTGCCAGCTTTAACGGGGGGGCTACAGATACGCAGTATTTT
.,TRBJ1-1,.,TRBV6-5,CASSYSGGNTEAFF,TGTGCCAGCAGTTACTCGGGGGGAAACACTGAAGCTTTCTTT
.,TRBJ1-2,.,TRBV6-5,CASRMGEAGREGYTF,TGTGCCAGCAGGATGGGGGAGGCAGGGCGGGAAGGCTACACCTTC
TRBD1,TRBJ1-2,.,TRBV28,CASSPNLRRGYTF,TGTGCCAGCAGTCCTAACCTCCGCAGGGGGTACACCTTC
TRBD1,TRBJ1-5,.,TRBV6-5,CASSRTGDQPQHF,TGTGCCAGCAGTAGGACAGGGGATCAGCCCCAGCATTTT
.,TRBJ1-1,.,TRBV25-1,CASSEPGRGTEAFF,TGTGCCAGCAGTGAACCTGGGAGGGGCACTGAAGCTTTCTTT
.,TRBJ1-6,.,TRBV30,CAWSALVGGNSPLHF,TGTGCCTGGAGTGCCTTGGTAGGAGGTAATTCACCCCTCCACTTT
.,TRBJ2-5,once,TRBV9,CASSVEEGSTQYF,TGTGCCAGCAGCGTAGAGGAGGGGTCGACCCAGTACTTC
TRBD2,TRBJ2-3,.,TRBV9,CASSKGLATLDTQYF,TGTGCCAGCAGCAAGGGACTAGCTACGTTAGATACGCAGTATTTT
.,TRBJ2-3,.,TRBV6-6,CASSPVLTDTQYF,TGTGCCAGCAGCCCTGTCCTCACAGATACGCAGTATTTT
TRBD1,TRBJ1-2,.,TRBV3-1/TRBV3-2,CASSQGTGAYYGYTF,TGTGCCAGCAGCCAAGGGACAGGGGCATACTATGGCTACACCTTC
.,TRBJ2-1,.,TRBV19,CASSASRVRIF,TGTGCCAGTAGTGCCAGTCGGGTTCGGATCTTC
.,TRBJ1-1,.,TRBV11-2,CASSPRSLAMNTEAFF,TGTGCCAGCAGCCCCCGTTCTCTAGCGATGAACACTGAAGCTTTCTTT
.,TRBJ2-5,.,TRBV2,CASTPGGETQYF,TGTGCCAGCACCCCAGGAGGCGAGACCCAGTACTTC
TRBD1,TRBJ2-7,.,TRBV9,CASSVAGQGYEQYF,TGTGCCAGCAGCGTAGCGGGACAGGGCTACGAGCAGTACTTC
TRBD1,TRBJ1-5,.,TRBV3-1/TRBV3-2,CASSPLGQGVQPQHF,TGTGCCAGCAGCCCCCTAGGACAGGGGGTTCAGCCCCAGCATTTT
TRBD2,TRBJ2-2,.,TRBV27,CASSLFAGGHSGELFF,TGTGCCAGCAGTTTATTTGCGGGGGGGCATTCCGGGGAGCTGTTTTTT
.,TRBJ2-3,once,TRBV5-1,CASSAEASTDTQYF,TGCGCCAGCAGCGCGGAGGCTAGCACAGATACGCAGTATTTT
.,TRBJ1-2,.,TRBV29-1,CSVAHPGTNYGYTF,TGCAGCGTTGCCCATCCCGGGACTAACTATGGCTACACCTTC
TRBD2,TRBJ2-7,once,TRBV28,CASSLRTSRSSYEQYF,TGTGCCAGCAGTCTCCGGACTAGCCGTAGCTCCTACGAGCAGTACTTC
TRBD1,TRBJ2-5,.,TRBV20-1,CSANNRGAQYF,TGCAGTGCAAACAACAGGGGGGCCCAGTACTTC
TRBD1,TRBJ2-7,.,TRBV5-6,CASSEVDRVSYEQYF,TGTGCCAGCAGCGAGGTCGACAGGGTCTCCTACGAGCAGTACTTC
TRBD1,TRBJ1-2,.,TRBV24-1,CATSDSRQGAYGYTF,TGTGCCACCAGTGATTCGAGACAGGGGGCCTATGGCTACACCTTC
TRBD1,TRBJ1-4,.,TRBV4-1,CASSQVIGSGTVVF,TGCGCCAGCAGCCAAGTCATCGGATCCGGGACAGTCGTCTTT
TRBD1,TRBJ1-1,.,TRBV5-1,CASSPDRAAPNTEAFF,TGCGCCAGCAGCCCGGACAGGGCTGCGCCCAACACTGAAGCTTTCTTT
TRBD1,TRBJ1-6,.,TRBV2,CASSLDRGFSPLHF,TGTGCCAGCAGCTTAGACAGGGGATTTTCACCCCTCCACTTT
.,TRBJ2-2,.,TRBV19,CASSIVAGAPRTGELFF,TGTGCCAGTAGTATAGTGGCGGGGGCCCCACGGACCGGGGAGCTGTTTTTT
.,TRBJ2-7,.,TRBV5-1,CASSLAPGPSYEQYF,TGCGCCAGCAGCTTGGCCCCAGGCCCCTCCTACGAGCAGTACTTC
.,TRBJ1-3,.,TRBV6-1,CASSENQGSGNTIYF,TGTGCCAGCAGTGAAAACCAGGGGTCTGGAAACACCATATATTTT
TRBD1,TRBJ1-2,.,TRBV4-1,CASSLLYRGRGYTF,TGCGCCAGCAGCCTACTATACAGGGGTCGTGGCTACACCTTC
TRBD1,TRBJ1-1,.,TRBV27,CASSHLDREGAFF,TGTGCCAGCAGTCACCTAGACAGGGAAGGGGCTTTCTTT
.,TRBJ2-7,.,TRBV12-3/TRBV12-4,CASSFWESYEQYF,TGTGCCAGCAGTTTCTGGGAGTCCTACGAGCAGTACTTC
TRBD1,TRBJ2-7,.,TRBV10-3,CAISEGTGTFARSYEQYF,TGTGCCATCAGTGAGGGGACAGGGACTTTCGCGCGATCCTACGAGCAGTACTTC
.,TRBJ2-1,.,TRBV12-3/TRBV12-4,CASKQGPNEQFF,TGTGCCAGCAAGCAGGGTCCGAATGAGCAGTTCTTC
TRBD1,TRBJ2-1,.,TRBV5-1,CASNRDRVNNEQFF,TGCGCCAGCAACCGGGACAGGGTGAATAATGAGCAGTTCTTC
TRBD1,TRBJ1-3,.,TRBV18,CASSPVTGVGNTIYF,TGTGCCAGCTCACCCGTGACAGGGGTCGGAAACACCATATATTTT
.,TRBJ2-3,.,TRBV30,CAWNLGGYRSTDTQYF,TGTGCCTGGAATTTAGGAGGGTATAGAAGTACAGATACGCAGTATTTT
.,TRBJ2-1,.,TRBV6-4,CASRRGILEQFF,TGTGCCAGCAGGAGAGGGATCCTTGAGCAGTTCTTC
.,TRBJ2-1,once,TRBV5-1,CASSLLSAYNEQFF,TGCGCCAGCAGCTTGCTGTCAGCCTACAATGAGCAGTTCTTC
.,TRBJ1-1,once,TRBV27,CASSLGGGVNTEAFF,TGTGCCAGCAGTTTGGGGGGGGGTGTGAACACTGAAGCTTTCTTT
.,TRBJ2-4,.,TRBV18,CASSPPGGAKNIQYF,TGTGCCAGCTCACCACCGGGGGGTGCCAAAAACATTCAGTACTTC
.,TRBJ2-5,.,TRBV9,CASSARTDQETQYF,TGTGCCAGCAGCGCCCGGACAGACCAAGAGACCCAGTACTTC
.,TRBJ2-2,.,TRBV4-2,CASSQEPGSRGELFF,TGTGCCAGCAGCCAAGAACCAGGAAGTAGAGGGGAGCTGTTTTTT
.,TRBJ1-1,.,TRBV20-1,CSASSPGGMNTEAFF,TGCAGTGCTAGTTCCCCGGGGGGTATGAACACTGAAGCTTTCTTT
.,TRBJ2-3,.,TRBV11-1,CASSLGDTSTDTQYF,TGTGCCAGCAGCTTAGGCGATACTAGCACAGATACGCAGTATTTT
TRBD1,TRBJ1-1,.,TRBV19,CASSRRDRDTEAFF,TGTGCCAGTAGTCGAAGGGACAGGGACACTGAAGCTTTCTTT